This entry is about one T cell receptor (beta chain). The record originates from a study of T cell changes during pregnancy in multiple sclerosis. Per the germline V gene, CDR1 is MNHEY and CDR2 is SVGAGI. The CDR3 totals 12 residues. With 0 bases removed from V and 11 bases from J, the gap between germline ends came to 8 bases. The method was immunoSEQ multiplex PCR; TCRdb's version includes in-frame clones alone and lacks a portion of them. The repertoire holds approximately 83,000 clones, with 80% to 95% as singletons. This sequence originates from a female donor with multiple sclerosis, enrolled in a pregnancy study. Sequencing was performed on peripheral blood, taken in the first trimester of pregnancy. This chain uses TRBV6-5 with TRBJ1-5; TRBD1 might be the D (5 bases). The CDR3 here is CASSYSGGTQHF. DNA of the CDR3: TGTGCCAGCAGTTACTCGGGGGGGACCCAGCATTTT.